Below are 10 T cell receptor beta chains sequenced from a single sample in a study of cytomegalovirus exposure and HLA in healthy donors. This PCR relied on a set of 60 Vbeta primers and 13 Jbeta primers. The assay was immunoSEQ multiplex PCR, and TCRdb's table has in-frame clones only and misses some. The sample includes 150,000 to 200,000 clones, roughly 80% of them seen just once. Input material: PBMCs. Receptors originate from a human donor in good health.

This chain uses TRBV7-8 with TRBJ1-6; 7 bases map to TRBD1. The junction had 3 bases not matched to a gene; V was cut back by 1 base and J by 6 bases. CDR3 size: 15 residues. Germline loops: CDR1 SGHVS, CDR2 FQNEAQ. The DNA of the CDR3 is TGTGCCAGCAGCTTAGGGGGACAGTTTAATTCACCCCTCCACTTT. Translated: CASSLGGQFNSPLHF.

The rearrangement joins TRBV7-2 to TRBJ1-2; the D is unclear. CDR3 size: 13 residues. V dropped 4 bases and J dropped 1 base, with 7 bases sitting between them. The germline V gene encodes CDR1 SGHTA and CDR2 FQGNSA. The CDR3 region has the DNA TGTGCCAGCAGCTGGAGCGATAACTATGGCTACACCTTC. It encodes CASSWSDNYGYTF.

CDR3 loop: CASTTGYSEAFF. CDR3 nucleotides: TGTGCCAGCACCACGGGGTACTCTGAAGCTTTCTTT. The chain employs TRBV6-5 and TRBJ1-1; D unresolved. V lost 7 bases to trimming and J lost 6 bases, with 12 bases between them. Germline assignment: CDR1 MNHEY and CDR2 SVGAGI. The CDR3 loop spans 12 amino acids.

CDR3 amino acids: CASSQVGLADIEQYF. As DNA, the CDR3 is TGCGCCAGCAGCCAAGTGGGACTAGCGGACATCGAGCAGTACTTC. The chain combines TRBV4-1 with TRBJ2-7, with 11 bases that match TRBD2. The CDR3 runs to 15 residues. V lost 1 base and J lost 6; bases outside the gene matches: 5. From germline, CDR1 is MGHRA and CDR2 YSYEKL.

This clone was seen only once. V gene TRBV6-5 combines with J gene TRBJ2-7, with D uncertain. Looked up from germline, CDR1 is MNHEY and CDR2 is SVGAGI. CDR3 size: 13 residues. The V end was cut by 2 bases, the J end by 0 bases, with 5 bases between. CDR3 residues: CASSYDSSYEQYF. CDR3 nucleotide sequence: TGTGCCAGCAGTTACGATAGCTCCTACGAGCAGTACTTC.

The chain links TRBV5-1 to TRBJ2-2, with 8 bases matching TRBD1. CDR1 and CDR2 from the germline V gene are SGHRS and YFSETQ. V lost 4 bases, J lost 1 base, and 6 bases stayed unmatched. The length of the CDR3 is 16 residues. CDR3 bases: TGCGCCAGCAGCCCCCGGACAGGGAGGAACACCGGGGAGCTGTTTTTT. Protein product: CASSPRTGRNTGELFF.

The genes are TRBV2 and TRBJ1-3, with no clear D. Per the germline V gene, CDR1 is SNHLY and CDR2 is FYNNEI. V lost 10 bases and J 0 bases, leaving 10 bases between the germline ends. The CDR3 runs 13 residues. The CDR3 spells CATFWSSGNTIYF. The CDR3 nucleotides are TGTGCCACTTTTTGGAGCTCTGGAAACACCATATATTTT.

The genes are TRBV29-1 and TRBJ2-2; D gene ambiguous. This CDR3 has 11 amino acids. Trimming took 3 bases from V and 4 from J, leaving 3 bases between them. Germline CDR1 and CDR2: SQVTM and ANQGSEA. The CDR3 nucleotides read TGCAGCGTTGATCTCACCGGGGAGCTGTTTTTT. Amino acid sequence: CSVDLTGELFF.

The chain carries TRBV25-1 and TRBJ2-7; tentative D call: TRBD2 (6 bases). CDR1 and CDR2 from the germline V gene are MGHDK and SYGVNS. V lost 6 bases, J lost 7 bases, and 7 bases lay in between. This CDR3 is built from 10 residues. The CDR3 region is CASRGREQYF. Here the CDR3 DNA reads TGTGCCAGCAGGGGGAGGGAGCAGTACTTC.

This clone was seen once. The chain couples TRBV7-9 to TRBJ1-2, with D hard to call. CDR1 and CDR2 from the germline V gene are SEHNR and FQNEAQ (reference sequence). V dropped 4 bases and J dropped 3 bases, with 9 bases sitting between them. The CDR3 is 13 residues long. The CDR3 DNA is TGTGCCAGCAGCTCCGGGAATGACTATGGCTACACCTTC. Amino acid sequence: CASSSGNDYGYTF.